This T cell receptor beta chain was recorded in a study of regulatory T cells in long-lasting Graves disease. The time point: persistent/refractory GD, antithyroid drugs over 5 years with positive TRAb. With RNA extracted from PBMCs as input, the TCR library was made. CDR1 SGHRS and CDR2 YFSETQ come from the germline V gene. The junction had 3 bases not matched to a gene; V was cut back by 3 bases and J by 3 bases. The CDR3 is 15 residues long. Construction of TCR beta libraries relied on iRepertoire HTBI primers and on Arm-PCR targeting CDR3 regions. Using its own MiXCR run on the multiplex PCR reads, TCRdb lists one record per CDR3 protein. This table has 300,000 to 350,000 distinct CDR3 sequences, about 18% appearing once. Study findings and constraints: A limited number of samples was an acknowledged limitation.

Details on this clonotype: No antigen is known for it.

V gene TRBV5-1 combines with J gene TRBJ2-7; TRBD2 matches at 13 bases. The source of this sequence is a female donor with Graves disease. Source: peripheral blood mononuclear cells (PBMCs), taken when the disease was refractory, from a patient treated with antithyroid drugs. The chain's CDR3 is CASSSGLAGDYEQYF. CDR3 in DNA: TGCGCCAGCAGCTCCGGACTAGCGGGAGACTACGAGCAGTACTTC.